Following are 23 T cell receptor beta chains from one sample sequenced in a study of beta chain features in type 1 diabetes. The sequenced template was cDNA made from the entire isolated RNA. TCRdb's copy holds only in-frame clones and misses some; the assay was immunoSEQ multiplex PCR. The table shows nearly 700,000 clones, with around 15% occurring only once. These TCRs' antigens remain unknown. Study-level results: Shortening of TCRB CDR3s, moderate but significant, appeared in all four CD4+ subsets of Type 1 diabetes patients.

What was sequenced was naive CD4+ T cells from blood. The receptors derive from a man between 18 and 29 years old with type 1 diabetes.

The V call is TRBV30, the J call TRBJ1-5; D gene unclear. The CDR3 is 13 residues long. Trimming took 0 bases from V and 6 from J, leaving 9 bases between them. The V gene's germline CDR1 is GTSNPN and CDR2 SVGIG (reference sequence). The CDR3 DNA reads TGTGCCTGGAGTGTTTTATGGGGTCAGCCCCAGCATTTT. This encodes CAWSVLWGQPQHF.

The gene calls are TRBV6-6 and TRBJ2-1; the match to TRBD2 covers 7 bases. Germline loops: CDR1 MNHNY, CDR2 SVGAGI (reference sequence). The CDR3 is 15 residues long. The V and J ends lost 4 bases and 2 bases, in that order; junction bases with no gene match: 5. CDR3 residues: CASSSGLGPYNEQFF. The CDR3 bases are TGTGCCAGCAGTTCCGGACTAGGCCCCTACAATGAGCAGTTCTTC.

In DNA form, the CDR3 reads TGTGCCAGCAGCTTAGGACTGGGGGCAGGGGTCGGTCAGCCCCAGCATTTT. Translated: CASSLGLGAGVGQPQHF. The rearrangement uses TRBV7-2 and TRBJ1-5, with a weak D call TRBD1 (6 bases). The V end lost 1 base, the J end lost 6 bases, and 19 bases lay between the germline ends. Germline CDR1 is SGHTA and CDR2 is FQGNSA. The CDR3 consists of 17 residues.

The chain employs TRBV6-1 and TRBJ1-2; the D gene is possibly TRBD1 (6 bases). From germline, CDR1 is MNHNS and CDR2 SASEGT. The ends were cut back, 6 bases at V and 8 bases at J, with 16 bases in the middle. The CDR3 is 13 residues long. The CDR3 spells CASSLTGPLGYTF. In nucleotides, the CDR3 is TGTGCCAGCAGCCTGACAGGACCCCTCGGCTACACCTTC.

The chain recombines TRBV5-4 with TRBJ2-3; TRBD1 matches 8 bases. CDR3 size: 15 residues. With 4 bases clipped from V and 2 bases from J, the junction kept 6 bases outside the gene matches. Germline V gene sequence: CDR1 SGHNT, CDR2 YYREEE (reference sequence). CDR3 nucleotides: TGTGCCAGCAGCCGGACAGGGATCTCCACAGATACGCAGTATTTT. This encodes CASSRTGISTDTQYF.

Notes on this clone: The sample carries other DNA sequences with the same CDR3. The rearrangement links TRBV28 to TRBJ2-7; no reliable D call. Looked up from germline, CDR1 is MDHEN and CDR2 is SYDVKM. The CDR3 extends over 12 amino acids. V was trimmed by 6 bases and J by 3 bases, leaving 9 bases between them. The CDR3: CASSFGDYEQYF. The DNA for the CDR3 is TGTGCCAGCAGCTTCGGAGACTACGAGCAGTACTTC.

The rearrangement joins TRBV19 to TRBJ2-7; TRBD1 agrees at 8 bases. V gave up 5 bases and J gave up 2 bases; unmatched junction bases: 5. The CDR3 has 14 residues. Germline V CDR1 and CDR2: LNHDA, SQIVND (reference sequence). The CDR3 spells CASSRRDRTYEQYF. CDR3 sequence (DNA): TGTGCCAGTAGTCGAAGGGACAGGACCTACGAGCAGTACTTC.

This clone was observed a few times. The chain links TRBV29-1 to TRBJ1-4; TRBD1 aligns across 8 bases. Germline trimming cut 6 bases from V and 7 bases from J; bases unmatched to any gene: 10. Germline V gene lookup returns CDR1 SQVTM and CDR2 ANQGSEA. The CDR3 consists of 14 residues. CDR3 region: CSVGDGQGGEKLFF. The CDR3 nucleotides are TGCAGCGTGGGGGACGGACAGGGAGGTGAAAAACTGTTTTTT.

CDR3 in DNA: TGTGCCAGCAGCGTAAACAACCCGAACACCGGGGAGCTGTTTTTT. This translates into CASSVNNPNTGELFF. J is TRBJ2-2 and V is TRBV9, with no clear D. The CDR3 has 15 amino acids. Trimming removed 1 base at V and 0 bases at J, with 7 bases between. In germline, CDR1 is SGDLS, CDR2 YYNGEE.

This clone came up a few times. This rearrangement joins TRBV27 to TRBJ2-2; no firm D call. Trimming left V 7 bases short and J 3 bases short, with 12 bases between. The CDR3 length is 14 residues. Germline values: CDR1 MNHEY, CDR2 SMNVEV (reference sequence). The CDR3 here is CASTQAGDTGELFF. Written as DNA, the CDR3 is TGTGCCAGCACCCAGGCTGGAGACACCGGGGAGCTGTTTTTT.

This clone was counted between two and nine times. The chain employs TRBV28 and TRBJ2-7; 10 bases are a match to TRBD1. The CDR3 sequence is 14 residues long. The V gene end was trimmed by 4 bases and the J gene end by 6 bases; junction bases not matched to a gene: 6. Germline values: CDR1 MDHEN, CDR2 SYDVKM. CDR3 residues: CASSSGQGIIEQYF. The CDR3 DNA follows: TGTGCCAGCAGTTCGGGACAGGGGATAATCGAGCAGTACTTC.

The chain recombines TRBV2 with TRBJ2-7; D uncertain. The germline V and J ends were trimmed by 7 bases and 4 bases, with 11 bases remaining between them. The CDR3 loop spans 12 amino acids. Per the germline V gene, CDR1 is SNHLY and CDR2 is FYNNEI. DNA for the CDR3: TGTGCCAGCACCAACATGGGTTACGAGCAGTACTTC. Its translation: CASTNMGYEQYF.

This clone was seen a handful of times. The chain carries TRBV27 and TRBJ2-3; D is uncertain. Germline CDR1 reads MNHEY; CDR2 reads SMNVEV (reference sequence). Trimming removed 2 bases from V and 1 base from J, with 4 bases in between. This CDR3 has 13 residues. The CDR3 DNA is TGTGCCAGCAGTTTAGGTCGCACAGATACGCAGTATTTT. This sequence encodes CASSLGRTDTQYF.

The V gene is TRBV9, the J gene TRBJ2-1; TRBD1 agrees at 11 bases. CDR3 length: 18 residues. The ends lost 2 bases at V and 1 base at J; junction bases unmatched: 8. The germline V gene encodes CDR1 SGDLS and CDR2 YYNGEE. The CDR3 reads CASSVQGQGVMSYNEQFF. CDR3 DNA sequence: TGTGCCAGCAGCGTCCAGGGACAGGGGGTGATGTCCTACAATGAGCAGTTCTTC.

As to this clone: Other DNA sequences of this sample code for an identical CDR3. This chain links TRBV18 with TRBJ1-4, with D perhaps matching TRBD1 (5 bases). The ends were cut back, 2 bases at V and 4 bases at J, with 5 bases in the middle. From germline, CDR1 is KGHSH and CDR2 LQKENI. The CDR3 has 13 residues. The CDR3 DNA reads TGTGCCAGCTCACCAGACAGTAATGAAAAACTGTTTTTT. Translation: CASSPDSNEKLFF.

This clone was seen a few times. J is TRBJ1-1 and V is TRBV6-5; 8 bases align to TRBD1. This CDR3 has 13 amino acids. From germline, CDR1 is MNHEY and CDR2 SVGAGI. The trim removed 0 bases at V and 10 bases at J, leaving 4 bases unmatched. For the CDR3, the DNA is TGTGCCAGCAGTTACTCTGACAGGGGCGGAGCTTTCTTT. It encodes CASSYSDRGGAFF.

This clone was detected a few times. The chain joins TRBV9 to TRBJ2-3; D might be TRBD2 (6 bases). The CDR3 runs to 15 residues. CDR1 is SGDLS and CDR2 is YYNGEE in the germline V gene. V lost 0 bases to trimming and J lost 4 bases, with 12 bases between them. The CDR3 coding sequence is TGTGCCAGCAGCGTAGTCGGGACGGGGGCAGATACGCAGTATTTT. The encoded protein is CASSVVGTGADTQYF.

This clone was detected a few times. This chain connects TRBV27 to TRBJ1-1, with 7 bases fitting TRBD1. Germline CDR1 MNHEY, CDR2 SMNVEV (reference sequence). The junction had 8 bases not matched to a gene; V was cut back by 6 bases and J by 10 bases. This CDR3 contains 12 residues. CDR3 sequence reads: CASSPGGVRAFF. CDR3 DNA sequence: TGTGCCAGCAGCCCAGGGGGGGTGCGAGCTTTCTTT.

In its sample, this clone was seen a few times. The chain carries TRBV6-1 and TRBJ2-7, with a weak D call TRBD2 (6 bases). This CDR3 has 14 amino acids. With 6 bases removed from V and 0 bases from J, the gap between germline ends came to 12 bases. From germline, CDR1 is MNHNS and CDR2 SASEGT. CDR3 residues: CASRLSGSSYEQYF. The CDR3 region has the DNA TGTGCCAGCAGACTTAGCGGTAGCTCCTACGAGCAGTACTTC.

The CDR3 nucleotides are TGTGCCTGGGCCGGGCTCGGCGATGAGCAGTTCTTC. It yields the protein CAWAGLGDEQFF. J is TRBJ2-1 and V is TRBV30; unclear D gene. Germline V gene sequence: CDR1 GTSNPN, CDR2 SVGIG (reference sequence). V was clipped by 5 bases and J by 8 bases, with 13 bases between them. This CDR3 comprises 12 residues. Full variable domain (missing parts from reference TRBV30 and TRBJ2-1): SQTIHQWPATLVQPVGSPLSLECTVEGTSNPNLYWYRQAAGRGLQLLFYSVGIGQISSEVPQNLSASRPQDRQFILSSKKLLLSDSGFYLCAWAGLGDEQFFGPGTRLTVL.

The chain is built from TRBV18 and TRBJ1-1, with TRBD1 as a possible D gene (5 bases). This CDR3 comprises 13 residues. The germline gives CDR1 KGHSH, CDR2 LQKENI. V lost 2 bases and J lost 6, with 10 bases in between. CDR3 nucleotide sequence: TGTGCCAGCTCACCAACATGGGGGGCTGAAGCTTTCTTT. It yields the protein CASSPTWGAEAFF.

On this clone: One end of the junction does not line up with germline, which may come from a read error. This chain joins TRBV2 and TRBJ2-7; 9 nucleotides line up with TRBD1. Per germline, CDR1 SNHLY and CDR2 FYNNEI. The CDR3 is 10 amino acids. The CDR3 reads CASRLTGGNF. The CDR3 region has the DNA TGTGCCAGCAGGCTGACAGGGGGGAACTTC.

The V and J genes are TRBV9 and TRBJ2-1, with TRBD2 as a possible D gene (6 bases). The germline V gene encodes CDR1 SGDLS and CDR2 YYNGEE. This CDR3 has 14 amino acids. V lost 3 bases to trimming and J lost 9 bases, with 16 bases between them. The CDR3 sequence is CASSAQWGTVEQFF. The CDR3 nucleotides are TGTGCCAGCAGCGCGCAATGGGGGACTGTTGAGCAGTTCTTC.